This T cell receptor (beta chain) came from a study of long-term antiretroviral therapy in people with HIV. This CDR3 region has 15 residues. V shed 3 bases, J shed 6 bases, and the junction held 8 bases outside the gene matches. CDR1 KGHSH and CDR2 LQKENI come from the germline V gene. With survey level as its setting, the immunoSEQ assay was v3.0. Sequenced by immunoSEQ multiplex PCR; TCRdb stores in-frame clones only, minus some. Counted here are more than 10,000 clones, 83% occurring once; the ten biggest clones make up 17%. The sequence was collected from a middle-aged man with HIV. This chain joins TRBV18 and TRBJ2-1; 7 nucleotides align to TRBD2. The source was unsorted PBMCs, collected 3.4 years after starting antiretroviral therapy. The CDR3 nucleotides read TGTGCCAGCTCACCCTTGGCGGGGAGGGGCAATGAGCAGTTCTTC. This encodes CASSPLAGRGNEQFF.